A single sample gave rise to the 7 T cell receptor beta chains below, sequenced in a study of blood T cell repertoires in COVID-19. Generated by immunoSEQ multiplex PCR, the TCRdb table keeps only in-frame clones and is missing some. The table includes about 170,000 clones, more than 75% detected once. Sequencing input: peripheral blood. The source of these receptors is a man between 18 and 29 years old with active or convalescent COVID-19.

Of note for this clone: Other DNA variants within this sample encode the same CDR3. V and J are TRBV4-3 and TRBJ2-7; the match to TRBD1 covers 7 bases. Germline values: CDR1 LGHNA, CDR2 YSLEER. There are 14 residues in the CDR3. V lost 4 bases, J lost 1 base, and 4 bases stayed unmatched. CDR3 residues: CASSPTGVSYEQYF. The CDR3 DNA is TGCGCCAGCAGCCCAACAGGGGTTTCCTACGAGCAGTACTTC.

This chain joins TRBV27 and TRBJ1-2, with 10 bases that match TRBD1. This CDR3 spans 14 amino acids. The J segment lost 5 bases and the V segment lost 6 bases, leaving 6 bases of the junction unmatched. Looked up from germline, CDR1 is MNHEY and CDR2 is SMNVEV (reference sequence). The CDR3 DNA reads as TGTGCCAGCAGAGGGGACAGGGGCCAATATGGCTACACCTTC. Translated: CASRGDRGQYGYTF.

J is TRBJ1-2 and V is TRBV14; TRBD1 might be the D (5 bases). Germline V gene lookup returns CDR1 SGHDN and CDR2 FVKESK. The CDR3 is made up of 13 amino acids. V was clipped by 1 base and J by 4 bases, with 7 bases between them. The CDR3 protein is CASSQARAYGYTF. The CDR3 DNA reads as TGTGCCAGCAGCCAAGCCAGGGCCTATGGCTACACCTTC.

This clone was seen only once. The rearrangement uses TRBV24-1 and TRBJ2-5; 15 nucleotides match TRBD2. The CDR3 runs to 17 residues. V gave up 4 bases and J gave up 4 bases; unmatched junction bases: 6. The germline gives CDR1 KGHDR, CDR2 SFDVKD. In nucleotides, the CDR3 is TGTGCCACCAGTGAGAGTTGGGGACTAGCGGGGGGAGAGACCCAGTACTTC. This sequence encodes CATSESWGLAGGETQYF.

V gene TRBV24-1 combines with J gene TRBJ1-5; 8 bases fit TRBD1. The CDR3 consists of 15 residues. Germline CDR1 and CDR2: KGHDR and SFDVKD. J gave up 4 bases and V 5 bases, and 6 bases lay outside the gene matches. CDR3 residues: CATSGGTGLNQPQHF. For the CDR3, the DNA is TGTGCCACCAGTGGTGGGACAGGACTAAATCAGCCCCAGCATTTT.

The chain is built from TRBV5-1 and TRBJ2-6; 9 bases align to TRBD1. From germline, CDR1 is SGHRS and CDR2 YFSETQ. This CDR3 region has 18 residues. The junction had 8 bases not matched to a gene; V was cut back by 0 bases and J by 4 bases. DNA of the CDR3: TGCGCCAGCAGCTTGGAAACAGGGGGCGCGAGCGGGGCCAACGTCCTGACTTTC. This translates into CASSLETGGASGANVLTF.

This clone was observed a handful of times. In DNA, the CDR3 is TGCAGCGTTCCCCCCCAGGGGCCCTATGGCTACACCTTC. Translated: CSVPPQGPYGYTF. The rearrangement joins TRBV29-1 to TRBJ1-2; the D gene is possibly TRBD1 (6 bases). The CDR3 runs to 13 residues. CDR1 is SQVTM, CDR2 ANQGSEA, per germline. V dropped 5 bases and J dropped 4 bases, with 14 bases sitting between them.